This T cell receptor beta chain was recovered during a study of prognosis after radiotherapy for stage I lung cancer. Study details: Approximately 15 patients had newly diagnosed primary stage I lung tumors, and about 5 had oligometastatic NSCLC after surgical resection of the primary tumor.

This clonotype came up many times. Each of two time points yielded 4.5 to 6.5 milliliters of peripheral venous blood. Two-round multiplex PCR amplified TCR beta CDR3 from genomic DNA. The use of primers specific to each TRBV and TRBJ gene characterized first-round PCR. TCRdb re-derived calls from the multiplex PCR reads in MiXCR, one entry per CDR3 protein. The sample carries about 13,000 distinct CDR3 sequences, around 30% recorded once. V lost 6 bases, J lost 2 bases, and 23 bases lay in between. Looked up from germline, CDR1 is LNHDA and CDR2 is SQIVND (reference sequence). This CDR3 has 17 amino acids.

The receptor comes from a donor over 45 with non-small cell lung cancer. The chain combines TRBV19 with TRBJ2-7, with D possibly matching TRBD2 (6 bases). The specimen comprised PBMCs, sampled before or after stereotactic body radiation therapy (not recorded which). Here the CDR3 reads CASSDAWGGTPPYEQYF. CDR3 nucleotide sequence: TGTGCCAGTAGCGATGCTTGGGGCGGGACGCCACCCTACGAGCAGTACTTC.